This T cell receptor beta chain appears in the sequencing data of a study of T cells in Graves' hyperthyroidism and ophthalmopathy. Study results and caveats: Most thyroid clonotypes that were expanded above 0.001 also turned up in blood.

This clonotype was observed many times. What it binds is unknown. The CDR3 length is 12 residues. With V trimmed by 7 bases and J by 2 bases, 3 bases remained unmatched. Germline V CDR1 and CDR2: SQVTM, ANQGSEA. Exclusion of a patient resulted from uncontrolled infection, other autoimmune disease, pregnancy or lactation. Diagnoses were made from clinical symptoms, serum measures (thyroxine and TRAb), thyroid ultrasound and orbital computed tomography. Using RNA transcripts as the source, TCR beta CDR3 regions were amplified. A set of HTBI primers served as the primers for a first-round RT-PCR of the TCR CDR3. TCRdb recomputed calls from the multiplex PCR reads with MiXCR, one row per CDR3 protein. The sample contains hundreds of thousands of distinct CDR3 sequences, 45% of which appear only once.

This sequence originates from an adult man with Graves' disease, either hyperthyroidism or ophthalmopathy (not recorded which). Sequencing was done on a sample of peripheral blood or thyroid tissue (not recorded which). The chain uses TRBV29-1 and TRBJ2-7, with TRBD1 matching 9 bases. CDR3: CSAWDRAYEQYF. The DNA for the CDR3 is TGCAGCGCTTGGGACAGGGCCTACGAGCAGTACTTC.